Each of the 2 T cell receptor beta chains below was sequenced from the same sample in a study of T-cell reconstitution after alpha-beta-depleted transplantation in children (dated by TCRdb to 2016 to 2017). Receptors were amplified or captured by PCR. TCRdb lists the instrument as Illumina HiSeq 2500. To normalize quantification of the TCRbeta repertoire, the TCR libraries were built with molecular barcoding that relied on unique molecular identifiers. TCRdb cleaned the public reads at Q25 with fastp, built clones with MiXCR and kept in-frame beta chains. Entries that share a CDR3 protein sequence are merged under the most common genes and DNA. This sample is represented by over 550,000 distinct CDR3 sequences; about 10% of them were singletons. The biggest ten clones account for around 4% of the sample. The input for sequencing was PBMCs from the stem cell graft donor, taken from the stem cell graft. The receptors originated from a human donor who donated a stem cell graft to a child with acute myeloid leukemia.

The gene calls are TRBV12-3 or TRBV12-4 and TRBJ2-1, with D maybe TRBD2 (5 bases). V gave up 4 bases and J gave up 14 bases, with 12 bases separating them. The CDR3 length is 11 residues. Written as DNA, the CDR3 is TGTGCCAGCAGTTACCTTAAGGAGGAGTTCTTC. This translates into CASSYLKEEFF.

This CDR3 reads CASSLDPAGDWKYF. The CDR3 bases are TGTGCCAGCAGCTTAGACCCAGCGGGAGATTGGAAGTACTTC. V and J are TRBV7-2 and TRBJ2-7; 8 bases agree with TRBD2. Germline V gene lookup returns CDR1 SGHTA and CDR2 FQGNSA. This CDR3 is 14 amino acids long. Trimming at V came to 1 base and at J to 11 bases, leaving 10 bases not matched to a gene.